The clone carrying this T cell receptor (beta chain) appeared a few times. Its antigen is not known. The data were obtained in a study of T cells after yellow fever vaccination. Study-level background: Any fraction with a low cell number was prepared using SMART-Seq v4 Ultra Low Input. General observations from the study: Post-booster reappearance was seen for most primary-vaccination clones (around 96% CD4, around 90% CD8).

TCRdb ran MiXCR on the 5' RACE reads and lists one entry per CDR3 protein. The table has 150,000 to 200,000 distinct CDR3 sequences, 9.3% seen once. This CDR3 is 15 amino acids long. Germline-derived CDR1 and CDR2 are MGHRA and YSYEKL. The junction had 4 bases not matched to a gene; V was cut back by 0 bases and J by 5 bases. This rearrangement joins TRBV4-1 to TRBJ1-2, with 9 positions matching TRBD1. The specimen was CD8+ T cells sorted from PBMCs, collected 45 days after the yellow fever booster vaccination. This clonotype originated in a man aged 18 to 29 who received the YFV17D yellow fever vaccine. The CDR3, as DNA: TGCGCCAGCAGCCAAGAAGGACAGGGGTTGTATGGCTACACCTTC. It encodes CASSQEGQGLYGYTF.